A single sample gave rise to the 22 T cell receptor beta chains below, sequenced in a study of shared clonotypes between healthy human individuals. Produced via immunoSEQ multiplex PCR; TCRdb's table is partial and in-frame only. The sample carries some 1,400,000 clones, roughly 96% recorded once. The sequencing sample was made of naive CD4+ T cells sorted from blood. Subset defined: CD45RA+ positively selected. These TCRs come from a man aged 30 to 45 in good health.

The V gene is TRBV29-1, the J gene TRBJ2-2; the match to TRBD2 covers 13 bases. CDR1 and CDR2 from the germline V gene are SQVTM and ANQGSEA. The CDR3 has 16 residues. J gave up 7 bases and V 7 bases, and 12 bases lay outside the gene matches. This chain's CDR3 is CSDFNGTSGIVGELFF. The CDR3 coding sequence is TGCAGCGACTTTAACGGGACTAGCGGGATTGTCGGGGAGCTGTTTTTT.

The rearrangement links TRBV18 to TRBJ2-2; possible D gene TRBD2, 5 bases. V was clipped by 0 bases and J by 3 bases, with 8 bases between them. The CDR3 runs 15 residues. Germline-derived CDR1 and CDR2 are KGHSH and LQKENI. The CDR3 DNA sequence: TGTGCCAGCTCACCACCAATGGAGGACACCGGGGAGCTGTTTTTT. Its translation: CASSPPMEDTGELFF.

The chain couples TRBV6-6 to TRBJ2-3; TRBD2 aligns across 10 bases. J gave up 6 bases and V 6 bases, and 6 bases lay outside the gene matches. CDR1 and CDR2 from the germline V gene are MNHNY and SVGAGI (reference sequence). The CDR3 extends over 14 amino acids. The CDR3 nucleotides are TGTGCCAGCAGCCTCGGGACTAGCGTGGATACGCAGTATTTT. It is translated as CASSLGTSVDTQYF.

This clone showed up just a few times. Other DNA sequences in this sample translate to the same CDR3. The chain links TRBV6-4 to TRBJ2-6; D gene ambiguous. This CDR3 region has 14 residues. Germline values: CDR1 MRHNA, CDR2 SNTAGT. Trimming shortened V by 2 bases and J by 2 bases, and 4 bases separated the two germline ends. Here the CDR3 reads CASSDGAGANVLTF. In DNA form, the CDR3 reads TGTGCCAGCAGTGACGGGGCTGGGGCCAACGTCCTGACTTTC.

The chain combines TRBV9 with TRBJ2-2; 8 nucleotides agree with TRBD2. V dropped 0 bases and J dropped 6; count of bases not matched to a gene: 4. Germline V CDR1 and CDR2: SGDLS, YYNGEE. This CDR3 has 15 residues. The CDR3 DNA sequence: TGTGCCAGCAGCGTAGCTACTAGCGGTCCCGGGGAGCTGTTTTTT. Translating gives CASSVATSGPGELFF.

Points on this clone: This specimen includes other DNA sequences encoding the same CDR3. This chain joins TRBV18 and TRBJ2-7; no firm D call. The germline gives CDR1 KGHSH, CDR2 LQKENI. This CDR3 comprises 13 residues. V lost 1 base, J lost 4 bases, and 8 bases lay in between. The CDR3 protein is CASSPLSLYEQYF. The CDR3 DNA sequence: TGTGCCAGCTCACCACTTAGCCTATACGAGCAGTACTTC.

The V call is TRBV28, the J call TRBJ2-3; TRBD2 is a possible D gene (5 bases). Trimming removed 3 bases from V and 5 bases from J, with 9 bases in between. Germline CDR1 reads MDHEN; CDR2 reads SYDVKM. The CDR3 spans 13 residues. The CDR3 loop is CASSFPTRDTQYF. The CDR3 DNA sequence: TGTGCCAGCAGTTTCCCTACTAGAGATACGCAGTATTTT.

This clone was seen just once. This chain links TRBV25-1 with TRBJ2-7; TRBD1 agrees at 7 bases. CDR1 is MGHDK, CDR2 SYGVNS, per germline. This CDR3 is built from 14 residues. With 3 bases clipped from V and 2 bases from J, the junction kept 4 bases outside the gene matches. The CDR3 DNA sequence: TGTGCCAGCAGTGATGATAGGGGGCCCTACGAGCAGTACTTC. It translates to CASSDDRGPYEQYF.

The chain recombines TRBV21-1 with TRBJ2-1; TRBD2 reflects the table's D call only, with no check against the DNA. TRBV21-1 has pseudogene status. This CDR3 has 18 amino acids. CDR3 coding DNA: TGTGCCAGCAGCTTCAAAAGGCCTAGCGGGAGCTCCTACAATGAGCAGTTCTTC. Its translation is CASSFKRPSGSSYNEQFF.

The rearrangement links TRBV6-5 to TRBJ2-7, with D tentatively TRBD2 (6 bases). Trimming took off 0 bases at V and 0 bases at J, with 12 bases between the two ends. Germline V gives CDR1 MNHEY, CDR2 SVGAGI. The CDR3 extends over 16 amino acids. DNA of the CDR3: TGTGCCAGCAGTTACTCAATAGCGGCAAGCTCCTACGAGCAGTACTTC. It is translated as CASSYSIAASSYEQYF.

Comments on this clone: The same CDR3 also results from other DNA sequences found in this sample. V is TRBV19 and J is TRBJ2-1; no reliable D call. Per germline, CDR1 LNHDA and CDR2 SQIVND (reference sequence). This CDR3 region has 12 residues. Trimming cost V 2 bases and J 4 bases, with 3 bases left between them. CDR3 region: CASSILYNEQFF. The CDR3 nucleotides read TGTGCCAGTAGTATACTTTACAATGAGCAGTTCTTC. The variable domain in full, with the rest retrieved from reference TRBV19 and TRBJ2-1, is DGGITQSPKYLFRKEGQNVTLSCEQNLNHDAMYWYRQDPGQGLRLIYYSQIVNDFQKGDIAEGYSVSREKKESFPLTVTSAQKNPTAFYLCASSILYNEQFFGPGTRLTVL.

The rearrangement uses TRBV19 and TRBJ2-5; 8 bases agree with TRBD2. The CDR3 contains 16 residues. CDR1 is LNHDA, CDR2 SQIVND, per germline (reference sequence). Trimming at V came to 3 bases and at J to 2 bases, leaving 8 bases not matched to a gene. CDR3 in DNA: TGTGCCAGTAGTATCCTTGCGGGGGGTCAACAAGAGACCCAGTACTTC. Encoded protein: CASSILAGGQQETQYF.

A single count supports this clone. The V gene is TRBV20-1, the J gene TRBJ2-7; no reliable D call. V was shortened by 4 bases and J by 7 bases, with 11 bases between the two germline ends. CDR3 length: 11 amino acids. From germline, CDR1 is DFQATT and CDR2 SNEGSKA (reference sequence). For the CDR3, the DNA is TGCAGTGCTAACCCTAGTGGGGAGCAGTACTTC. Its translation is CSANPSGEQYF.

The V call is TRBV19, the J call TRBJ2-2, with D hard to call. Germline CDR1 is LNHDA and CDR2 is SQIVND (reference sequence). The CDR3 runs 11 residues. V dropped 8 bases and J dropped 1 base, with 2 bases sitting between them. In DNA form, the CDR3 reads TGTGCCAGTTGGAACACCGGGGAGCTGTTTTTT. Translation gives CASWNTGELFF.

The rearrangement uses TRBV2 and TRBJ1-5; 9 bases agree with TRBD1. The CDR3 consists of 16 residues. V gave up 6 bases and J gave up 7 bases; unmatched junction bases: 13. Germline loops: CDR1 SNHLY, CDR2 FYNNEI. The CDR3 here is CASRESSGTGYQPQHF. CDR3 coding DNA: TGTGCCAGCAGAGAGAGTTCCGGGACAGGGTACCAGCCCCAGCATTTT.

The CDR3: CASRDRGLREYF. The CDR3 nucleotides are TGTGCCAGCAGGGACAGGGGGCTACGAGAGTACTTC. This sequence joins TRBV2 and TRBJ2-7; 11 bases are a match to TRBD1. This CDR3 region has 12 residues. CDR1 is SNHLY and CDR2 is FYNNEI in the germline V gene. The V gene end was trimmed by 6 bases and the J gene end by 11 bases; junction bases not matched to a gene: 6.

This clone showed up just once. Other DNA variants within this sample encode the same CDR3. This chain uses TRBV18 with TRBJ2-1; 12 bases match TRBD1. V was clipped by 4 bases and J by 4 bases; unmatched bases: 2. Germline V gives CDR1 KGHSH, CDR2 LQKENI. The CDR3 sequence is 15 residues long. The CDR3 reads CASSLGQGAYNEQFF. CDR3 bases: TGTGCCAGCTCACTGGGACAGGGGGCATACAATGAGCAGTTCTTC.

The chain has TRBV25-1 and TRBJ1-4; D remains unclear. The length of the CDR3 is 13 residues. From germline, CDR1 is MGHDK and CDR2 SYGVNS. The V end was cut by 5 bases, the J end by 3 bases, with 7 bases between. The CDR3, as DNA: TGTGCCAGCAGTTCCCACCCTAATGAAAAACTGTTTTTT. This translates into CASSSHPNEKLFF.

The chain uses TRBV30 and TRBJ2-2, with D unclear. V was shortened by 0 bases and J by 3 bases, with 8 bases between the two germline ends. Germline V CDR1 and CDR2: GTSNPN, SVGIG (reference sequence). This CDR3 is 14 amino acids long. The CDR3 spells CAWSVRWYTGELFF. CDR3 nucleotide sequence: TGTGCCTGGAGTGTACGGTGGTACACCGGGGAGCTGTTTTTT.

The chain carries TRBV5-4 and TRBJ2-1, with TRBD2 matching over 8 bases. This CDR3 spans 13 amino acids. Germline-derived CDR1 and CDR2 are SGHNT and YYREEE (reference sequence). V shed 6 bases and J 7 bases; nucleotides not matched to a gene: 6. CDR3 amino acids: CASNRGGRNEQFF. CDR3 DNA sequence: TGTGCCAGCAATCGGGGGGGCCGTAATGAGCAGTTCTTC.

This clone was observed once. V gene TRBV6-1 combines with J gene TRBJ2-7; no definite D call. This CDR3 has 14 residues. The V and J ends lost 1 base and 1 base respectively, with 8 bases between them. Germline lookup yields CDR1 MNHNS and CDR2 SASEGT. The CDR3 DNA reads TGTGCCAGCAGTGAAGAGCCACTGTCCTACGAGCAGTACTTC. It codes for CASSEEPLSYEQYF.

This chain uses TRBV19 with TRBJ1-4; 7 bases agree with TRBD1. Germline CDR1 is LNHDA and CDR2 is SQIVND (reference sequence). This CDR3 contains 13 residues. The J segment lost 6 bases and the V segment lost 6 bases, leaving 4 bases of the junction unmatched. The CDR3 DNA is TGTGCCAGTAGGGAGACAGGGCATGAAAAACTGTTTTTT. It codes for CASRETGHEKLFF.